This is a list of T cell receptor beta chains from one sample in a study of molecular identifiers for immune sequencing clone quantification. TCRdb fed the PCR reads into MiXCR, producing one record per CDR3 protein. This sample carries some 93,000 distinct CDR3 sequences, about 21% of them seen once, and the ten largest clones take 1% to 1.2%. Material: naive CD8+ T cells from blood, with Jurkat cell RNA spiked in. The receptors come from a human donor in good health. Some libraries in this study had Jurkat cell RNA spiked in. Each CDR3 is given with its conserved first and last residue. The D gene is left open where the match is weak. A clone size is listed for some rows: how often the clone was seen (once, few, many), or a class if it is expanded.

V gene	clone size	D gene	J gene	CDR3 DNA	CDR3 protein
TRBV28	.	TRBD2	TRBJ2-5	TGTGCCAGCAGTTTAGGCCTAGCGGGAGTAGCGGAGACCCAGTACTTC	CASSLGLAGVAETQYF
TRBV13	few	.	TRBJ2-1	TGTGCCAGCAGCCACGTTGGGGGGGCTGGATCCTACAATGAGCAGTTCTTC	CASSHVGGAGSYNEQFF
TRBV6-5	.	.	TRBJ2-2	TGTGCCAGTAGTTATGGAGGGGGAACAGCGATCGGGGAGCTGTTTTTT	CASSYGGGTAIGELFF
TRBV6-5	many	TRBD2	TRBJ2-3	TGTGCCAGCAGTAAGACCAGGGCGGGAGTAGGTACGCAGTATTTT	CASSKTRAGVGTQYF
TRBV20-1	many	TRBD1	TRBJ2-7	TGCAGTGCTAGAGTCAGGGACAGTGCCACCTACGAGCAGTACTTC	CSARVRDSATYEQYF
TRBV5-3	.	TRBD1	TRBJ2-3	TGTGCCAGCAGCTTAGCCGGGACAGGAATTCCAGATACGCAGTATTTT	CASSLAGTGIPDTQYF
TRBV13	few	.	TRBJ2-6	TGTGCCAGCAGCAATGGGTGGCCTGGGGCCAACGTCCTGACTTTC	CASSNGWPGANVLTF
TRBV7-9	few	TRBD1	TRBJ2-5	TGTGCCAGCAGCCCCTCAAGGGGACAGGGCCAAGAGACCCAGTACTTC	CASSPSRGQGQETQYF
TRBV7-9	many	TRBD1	TRBJ2-5	TGTGCCAGCAGCTCGAACAGGGGAACGTACCAAGAGACCCAGTACTTC	CASSSNRGTYQETQYF
TRBV4-1	.	TRBD1	TRBJ1-1	TGCGCCAGCAGCCGGGGACAGGGGGCGCCCGGAGGCACTGAAGCTTTCTTT	CASSRGQGAPGGTEAFF
TRBV28	medium-sized	TRBD2	TRBJ2-3	TGTGCCAGCAGTCCGGGACTAGCGGGAGTAGCAGATACGCAGTATTTT	CASSPGLAGVADTQYF
TRBV12-3/TRBV12-4	many	TRBD1	TRBJ2-7	TGTGCCAGCAGCCCGGGACAGGCTCTCTACGAGCAGTACTTC	CASSPGQALYEQYF
TRBV4-1	.	.	TRBJ1-3	TGCGCCAGCAGCCAAGTGGGGGCCGTATCGGGAAACACCATATATTTT	CASSQVGAVSGNTIYF
TRBV7-2	many	.	TRBJ2-1	TGTGCCAGCAGCTTAGAGGGGGGGGGCCCAAATGAGCAGTTCTTC	CASSLEGGGPNEQFF
TRBV7-9	few	.	TRBJ1-6	TGTGCCAGCAGCCCGACGGAGGGGGTTTCACCCCTCCACTTT	CASSPTEGVSPLHF
TRBV12-3/TRBV12-4	many	TRBD1	TRBJ1-5	TGTGCCAGCAGAGTTGCAGGGGGGGGTCAGCCCCAGCATTTT	CASRVAGGGQPQHF
TRBV5-6	.	.	TRBJ1-6	TGTGCCAGCAGCACCACAGGAGCCGGGGGTTCACCCCTCCACTTT	CASSTTGAGGSPLHF
TRBV2	.	TRBD1	TRBJ1-1	TGTGCCAGCAAGACCGGACAGGCCACTGAAGCTTTCTTT	CASKTGQATEAFF
TRBV27	.	TRBD1	TRBJ1-1	TGTGCCAGCAGTTCAGGGGGCTGGGGCACTGAAGCTTTCTTT	CASSSGGWGTEAFF
TRBV6-1	many	.	TRBJ1-5	TGTGCCAGCAGTGAGAGGGTGAGCAATCAGCCCCAGCATTTT	CASSERVSNQPQHF
TRBV6-2/TRBV6-3	many	.	TRBJ2-3	TGTGCCAGCGCTTCTAACGGGGCAGATACGCAGTATTTT	CASASNGADTQYF
TRBV20-1	.	.	TRBJ1-2	TGCAGTGCTAGACCGTCCGGACCTTTACGGGGCTATGGCTACACCTTC	CSARPSGPLRGYGYTF
TRBV5-6	few	TRBD1	TRBJ2-5	TGTGCCAGCAGCTCCTCGGACAGGTTTGAGGAGACCCAGTACTTC	CASSSSDRFEETQYF
TRBV7-7	many	.	TRBJ2-5	TGTGCCAGCAGCCCAAGCCCCGCTCCCCAAGAGACCCAGTACTTC	CASSPSPAPQETQYF
TRBV27	many	.	TRBJ1-1	TGTGCCAGCAGTCCCTGGGAGGCCTCGGCGAACACTGAAGCTTTCTTT	CASSPWEASANTEAFF
TRBV24-1	many	.	TRBJ2-3	TGTGCCACCAGTGATCCTCATGGGGGGCCAGATACGCAGTATTTT	CATSDPHGGPDTQYF
TRBV12-3/TRBV12-4	few	.	TRBJ1-5	TGTGCCAGCAGCGATGGGGATCAGCCCCAGCATTTT	CASSDGDQPQHF
TRBV29-1	many	TRBD1	TRBJ2-3	TGCAGCGTTGTAGGGACAGGGCAAACAGATACGCAGTATTTT	CSVVGTGQTDTQYF
TRBV29-1	many	.	TRBJ2-3	TGCAGCGTTGAAGATCACGGGACTAGCACAGATACGCAGTATTTT	CSVEDHGTSTDTQYF
TRBV20-1	many	.	TRBJ1-1	TGCAGTGCTACCGACTCAGTAGGTAACACTGAAGCTTTCTTT	CSATDSVGNTEAFF
TRBV3-1	many	.	TRBJ1-3	TGTGCCAGCAGTATTGGAGGACTCTCTGGAAACACCATATATTTT	CASSIGGLSGNTIYF
TRBV25-1	.	.	TRBJ2-2	TGTGCCAGCAGGGGAATCCGGGACGGAACTCTCACGGTCGGGGAGCTGTTTTTT	CASRGIRDGTLTVGELFF
TRBV14	many	.	TRBJ2-7	TGTGCCAGCAGGCCAGGGTACTCCTACGAGCAGTACTTC	CASRPGYSYEQYF
TRBV20-1	few	TRBD2	TRBJ2-7	TGCAGTGCTATCCCTAGCGGGCATATCTACGAGCAGTACTTC	CSAIPSGHIYEQYF
TRBV19	.	.	TRBJ2-1	TGTGCCAGCTCCCTTACAGGGAATTTCAATGAGCAGTTCTTC	CASSLTGNFNEQFF
TRBV11-2	many	TRBD1	TRBJ1-3	TGTGCCAGCAGCTCCAGACAGGGGGCGAGATCTGGAAACACCATATATTTT	CASSSRQGARSGNTIYF
TRBV6-2/TRBV6-3	many	.	TRBJ1-5	TGTGCCAGCAGTTACCAACATACGAGCCCGGACTCTCGGCGCAGTCAGCCCCAGCATTTT	CASSYQHTSPDSRRSQPQHF
TRBV11-2	many	.	TRBJ2-5	TGTGCCAGCAGCTTAGCAGGGGTCGAAGAGACCCAGTACTTC	CASSLAGVEETQYF
TRBV7-2	few	TRBD1	TRBJ2-2	TGTGCCAGCAGCTGGGGACAGGGCAACGGGGAGCTGTTTTTT	CASSWGQGNGELFF
TRBV11-2	.	.	TRBJ2-6	TGTGCCAGCAGCCTACAGGGTGTGTTTCCTGGGGCCAACGTCCTGACTTTC	CASSLQGVFPGANVLTF
TRBV4-3	.	.	TRBJ2-3	TGCGCTGGCAGCCAAGATGGTACGCATAGCACAGATACGCAGTATTTT	CAGSQDGTHSTDTQYF
TRBV4-3	few	TRBD1	TRBJ1-1	TGCGCCAGCAGCGCTCAGGGGGCGCACACTGAAGCTTTCTTT	CASSAQGAHTEAFF
TRBV24-1	.	.	TRBJ1-5	TGTGCCACCAGTGAGACGGGTAAAAATCAGCCCCAGCATTTT	CATSETGKNQPQHF
TRBV27	few	TRBD1	TRBJ2-2	TGTGCCAGCAGTGAGACAGGGAGCACCGGGGAGCTGTTTTTT	CASSETGSTGELFF
TRBV6-2/TRBV6-3	many	.	TRBJ2-1	TGTGCCAGCAGTTACTCCCGCTACAATGAGCAGTTCTTC	CASSYSRYNEQFF
TRBV28	many	.	TRBJ1-5	TGTGCCAGCAGCCCCTGGGTGGCTTATAGCAATCAGCCCCAGCATTTT	CASSPWVAYSNQPQHF
TRBV7-9	many	TRBD2	TRBJ2-5	TGTGCCAGCAGCTTACGGACTAGCGACCAAGAGACCCAGTACTTC	CASSLRTSDQETQYF
TRBV19	.	TRBD1	TRBJ2-7	TGTGCCAGTAGGAAGACAGGGGTGTACGAGCAGTACTTC	CASRKTGVYEQYF